The 3 T cell receptor beta chains given below trace back to one sample, sequenced in a study of blood T cell repertoires in COVID-19. Using immunoSEQ multiplex PCR, the repertoire was profiled, and TCRdb retains in-frame clones only, with some absent. The table lists 250,000 to 400,000 clones, 70% to 90% of them singletons. The sequencing sample was made of peripheral blood. Source of these receptors: a woman aged 25 to 39 with COVID-19, enrolled during active disease.

The gene calls are TRBV19 and TRBJ2-5; TRBD1 is a possible D gene (6 bases). CDR1 and CDR2 from the germline V gene are LNHDA and SQIVND (reference sequence). The V end was cut by 1 base, the J end by 5 bases, with 8 bases between. The CDR3 length is 13 residues. Here the CDR3 DNA reads TGTGCCAGTAGTATAGGGGGGCGGGAGACCCAGTACTTC. Residues: CASSIGGRETQYF. Based on the CDR3 plus reference TRBV19 and TRBJ2-5, the full variable domain is DGGITQSPKYLFRKEGQNVTLSCEQNLNHDAMYWYRQDPGQGLRLIYYSQIVNDFQKGDIAEGYSVSREKKESFPLTVTSAQKNPTAFYLCASSIGGRETQYFGPGTRLLVL.

The V call is TRBV25-1, the J call TRBJ1-5, with 8 bases aligning to TRBD1. CDR3 length: 16 amino acids. The germline CDR1 and CDR2 sequences are MGHDK and SYGVNS. J gave up 6 bases and V 0 bases, and 7 bases lay outside the gene matches. Written as DNA, the CDR3 is TGTGCCAGCAGTGAATACAGGGGGCTTAGGAGTCAGCCCCAGCATTTT. Residues: CASSEYRGLRSQPQHF.

V usage is TRBV19 and J usage is TRBJ1-4; D unclear. The CDR3 covers 14 residues. CDR1 LNHDA and CDR2 SQIVND come from the germline V gene (reference sequence). V was pared by 9 bases and J by 0 bases, with 11 bases between. The CDR3 region is CARFPSATNEKLFF. The CDR3 DNA sequence: TGTGCCAGGTTCCCCTCTGCAACTAATGAAAAACTGTTTTTT.